This is a list of T cell receptor beta chains from one sample in a study of blood T cell repertoires in COVID-19. Measured with immunoSEQ multiplex PCR; TCRdb has only the in-frame clones, and not every one. The sample carries over 85,000 clones, about 85% recorded once. The sequenced material came from peripheral blood. The receptors were sampled from a man aged 45 to 65 with acute or convalescent COVID-19. CDR3s include the opening cysteine and the closing phenylalanine or tryptophan. D genes are given only for firm matches. Rows may omit the clone size; those that give it use once, few, many or a size class.

cdr3_aa cdr3_nt v_call d_call j_call clone_size
CASSDTGGANYGYTF TGTGCCAGTAGCGACACAGGGGGCGCAAACTATGGCTACACCTTC TRBV19 TRBD1 TRBJ1-2 .
CASSRDRPYTDTQYF TGCGCCAGCAGCCGGGACAGGCCCTACACAGATACGCAGTATTTT TRBV5-1 TRBD1 TRBJ2-3 .
CASSLYPSGTGVSSEQYF TGTGCCAGCAGTTTATATCCATCCGGGACAGGGGTTTCGTCCGAGCAGTACTTC TRBV27 TRBD1 TRBJ2-7 .
CASSLLGVGQFF TGTGCCAGCAGTTTACTCGGGGTCGGGCAGTTCTTC TRBV12-3/TRBV12-4 . TRBJ2-1 few
CASSLQGAPGEQYF TGTGCCAGCAGCTTACAGGGGGCGCCGGGCGAGCAGTACTTC TRBV7-2 TRBD1 TRBJ2-7 few
CASSPDRVNSPLHF TGTGCCAGCAGCCCTGACAGGGTAAATTCACCCCTCCACTTT TRBV7-2 TRBD1 TRBJ1-6 few
CASGDRTQETQYF TGTGCCAGTGGAGACAGGACCCAAGAGACCCAGTACTTC TRBV6-6 . TRBJ2-5 .
CASSLGGTLNTEAFF TGTGCCAGCAGCTTGGGTGGGACATTGAACACTGAAGCTTTCTTT TRBV5-6 . TRBJ1-1 .
CASSQQGSSPLHF TGTGCCAGCAGTCAACAGGGGAGCTCACCCCTCCACTTT TRBV6-4 TRBD1 TRBJ1-6 .
CASSPRDRRTYEQYF TGTGCCAGCAGCCCCCGGGACAGAAGAACCTACGAGCAGTACTTC TRBV11-2 TRBD1 TRBJ2-7 .
CASSARRAGEGETQYF TGTGCCAGCAGCGCCCGTCGTGCCGGGGAGGGAGAGACCCAGTACTTC TRBV7-2 TRBD2 TRBJ2-5 .
CATSRETGTNYEQYF TGTGCCACCAGCAGAGAGACAGGGACCAACTACGAGCAGTACTTC TRBV15 TRBD1 TRBJ2-7 .
CASSPTSGRTYEQYF TGTGCCAGTAGTCCGACTAGCGGGAGAACGTACGAGCAGTACTTC TRBV19 TRBD2 TRBJ2-7 .
CASSFRTSGYNEQFF TGTGCCAGCAGCTTCCGGACTAGCGGGTACAATGAGCAGTTCTTC TRBV7-2 TRBD2 TRBJ2-1 .
CASSLRTPGGEETQYF TGTGCCAGCAGCTTAAGGACCCCGGGGGGAGAAGAGACCCAGTACTTC TRBV7-2 TRBD2 TRBJ2-5 .
CASSLVDGGHEKLFF TGTGCCAGCAGCTTAGTCGACGGAGGGCATGAAAAACTGTTTTTT TRBV7-9 . TRBJ1-4 .
CASSEIRGYEQYF TGTGCCAGCAGTGAAATACGGGGGTACGAGCAGTACTTC TRBV6-1 . TRBJ2-7 .
CASSPGEFTRGNTIYF TGTGCCAGCAGCCCAGGCGAGTTTACGCGAGGGAACACCATATATTTT TRBV3-1/TRBV3-2 . TRBJ1-3 .
CASRRGQGPEQYF TGTGCCAGCAGGAGGGGACAGGGGCCCGAGCAGTACTTC TRBV6-5 TRBD1 TRBJ2-7 .
CASSQSEGGNIQYF TGTGCCAGCAGCCAATCGGAGGGAGGAAACATTCAGTACTTC TRBV3-1/TRBV3-2 . TRBJ2-4 .
CASSFGQSSGANVLTF TGTGCCAGCAGCTTCGGACAGTCCTCTGGGGCCAACGTCCTGACTTTC TRBV5-8 . TRBJ2-6 .
CASSFAGARETQYF TGTGCCAGCAGCTTCGCGGGGGCTCGGGAGACCCAGTACTTC TRBV7-2 . TRBJ2-5 once
CASSSGRGGKTQYF TGTGCCAGCAGCTCAGGCAGGGGTGGGAAGACCCAGTACTTC TRBV11-2 . TRBJ2-5 .
CASSQLAGDNEQFF TGTGCCAGCTCACAGCTAGCGGGAGACAATGAGCAGTTCTTC TRBV18 TRBD2 TRBJ2-1 .
CASSIAGRNTEAFF TGTGCCAGTAGTATTGCAGGGCGGAACACTGAAGCTTTCTTT TRBV19 . TRBJ1-1 .
CAISESGGLGDF TGTGCCATCAGTGAGTCGGGGGGGCTTGGGGACTTT TRBV10-3 . TRBJ1-1 once
CASSLGQGAATNEKLFF TGTGCCAGCAGCTTGGGGCAGGGGGCTGCAACTAATGAAAAACTGTTTTTT TRBV5-4 TRBD1 TRBJ1-4 .
CASSLSYSYEQYF TGTGCCAGCAGCTTGTCTTACTCCTACGAGCAGTACTTC TRBV7-8 . TRBJ2-7 .
CASSLGQEIYNEQFF TGTGCCAGCAGCTTAGGGCAGGAAATCTACAATGAGCAGTTCTTC TRBV11-1 . TRBJ2-1 .
CASSQMGRPYNEQFF TGTGCCAGCAGCCAAATGGGGCGGCCCTACAATGAGCAGTTCTTC TRBV3-1/TRBV3-2 . TRBJ2-1 .
CSARERYEQYF TGCAGTGCTAGAGAGAGATACGAGCAGTACTTC TRBV20-1 . TRBJ2-7 .
CASSQGQGSYNEQFF TGTGCCAGCAGCCAGGGACAGGGATCCTACAATGAGCAGTTCTTC TRBV5-8 TRBD1 TRBJ2-1 .
CASSPRASYEQYF TGTGCCAGCAGTCCCAGGGCCTCCTACGAGCAGTACTTC TRBV6-2/TRBV6-3 . TRBJ2-7 .
CAWRGQAENTIYF TGTGCCTGGAGGGGCCAGGCAGAAAACACCATATATTTT TRBV30 . TRBJ1-3 once
CSVDSGRARYNEQFF TGCAGCGTTGATAGCGGGAGGGCCAGATACAATGAGCAGTTCTTC TRBV29-1 TRBD2 TRBJ2-1 .
CASSATSGTQGANEKLFF TGTGCCAGCAGCGCAACCTCCGGGACGCAGGGGGCTAATGAAAAACTGTTTTTT TRBV9 TRBD1 TRBJ1-4 .
CASSQVVQDHGYTF TGCGCCAGCAGCCAAGTGGTCCAGGATCACGGCTACACCTTC TRBV4-3 . TRBJ1-2 .
CAISESGNNEQFF TGTGCCATCAGTGAGTCGGGCAACAATGAGCAGTTCTTC TRBV10-3 . TRBJ2-1 .
CASSLTSGTNEQFF TGCGCCAGCAGCTTGACTAGCGGGACCAATGAGCAGTTCTTC TRBV5-1 TRBD2 TRBJ2-1 few
CASSPKDFSYEQYF TGTGCCAGCAGCCCCAAGGACTTTTCCTACGAGCAGTACTTC TRBV11-2 . TRBJ2-7 .
CAISELSREQFF TGTGCCATCAGTGAGCTGTCTAGAGAGCAGTTCTTC TRBV10-3 . TRBJ2-1 few